The clone carrying this T cell receptor (beta chain) was counted between two and nine times. Antigen specificity is unknown. V gave up 7 bases and J gave up 5 bases; unmatched junction bases: 7. CDR1 ENHRY and CDR2 SYGVKD come from the germline V gene. CDR3 size: 14 residues. This sample was taken from a study of shared clonotypes between healthy human individuals. Study conclusions and caveats: In the sorted subsets, rarefaction showed sequencing was incomplete despite large depth.

The assay was immunoSEQ multiplex PCR, and TCRdb's table has in-frame clones only and misses some. The sample includes 550,000 to 700,000 clones, more than 70% of them seen just once. Material: memory CD4+ T cells sorted from blood. Subset indicated: CD45RA-negative fraction. The clonotype was recovered from a woman aged 25 to 39 in good health. The chain joins TRBV10-3 to TRBJ2-3; TRBD2 matches 9 bases. CDR3 in DNA: TGTGCCATCATGGCGGGAGGGCCTCAAGATACGCAGTATTTT. Translating gives CAIMAGGPQDTQYF.